This TCR beta chain was identified during a study of a mutant IDH1 vaccine in newly diagnosed glioma (dated by TCRdb to the early 2020s). For the wider study: In the chemotherapy-containing groups, vaccination started alongside temozolomide cycles, whereas in patients who had radiotherapy alone it started 4-6 weeks after radiotherapy. The approximately 30 treated patients were around 60% male and approximately 40% female, with a mean age of approximately 38 years. Before enrollment, most patients had been given radiochemotherapy with temozolomide as standard therapy, while the rest had received either radiotherapy alone or temozolomide alone. The week-35 safety follow-up was designated visit V12, and the week-47 end of study was designated visit V13. Six visits were used for peripheral blood collection: V03 (baseline), V05, V07, V10, V12 and V13. For exploratory analyses, 25 to 30 treated patients had longitudinal TCRB deep sequencing done wherever samples were available.

The time point label corresponds to: week 35, safety follow-up. Every vaccine dose consisted of 300 ug of a 20-mer mutant IDH1 peptide in Montanide, administered subcutaneously together with topical imiquimod. Patients were given eight vaccinations, in weeks 1, 3, 5, 7, 11, 15, 19 and 23, which matched visits V03 through V10. The donors had newly diagnosed IDH1-mutant astrocytomas of WHO grade 3 or 4 that showed loss of nuclear ATRX. The samples were drawn from NOA16, a multicentre, single-arm, open-label phase I trial in Germany that tested a mutant IDH1 peptide vaccine in humans for the first time. Genomic DNA for TCRB sequencing was isolated from EDTA blood with the DNeasy Blood and Tissue Kit. As concerns this clone: Its antigen specificity is not known. No base quality information exists; no much larger clone differs at one position.

The study at large found these results: The authors noted that analyses of patient blood samples could not be reproduced because of sample limitations. Vaccine-induced immune responses across multiple MHC alleles were detected in approximately 93% of patients. Changes in the top peripheral T cell clonotypes picked up by TCRB sequencing did not appear to be linked to pseudoprogression. Selection of PBMC samples for TCRB deep sequencing was based on availability.

Taken from the germline V gene (reference sequence), the CDR1 and CDR2 loops are MNHEY and SMNVEV. The trim is 5 bases for V and 5 bases for J, with a gap of 18 bases between the germline ends. The CDR3 starts with the cysteine, ends with the phenylalanine, and has 15 residues. The retained sequence is limited to the CDR3, 45 bases, with the frame set at the first base. Libraries were constructed by the immunoSEQ multiplex PCR assay. Rearranged TCR beta chain sequences were amplified using the hsTCRB Kit according to the manufacturer's protocol. TCRB libraries were sequenced on an Illumina MiSeq. The authors processed their data as follows. Demultiplexing, trimming and gene mapping were performed with the kit vendor's proprietary platform. TCRdb holds this immuneACCESS table with in-frame rearrangements only. Some clones are missing; in checked studies, unresolved V genes explain under half, and the rest has no known cause. V and J calls and clone size are as listed in that table; D and trimming were resolved from the DNA. The sample includes fewer than 35,000 clones, with approximately 80% observed a single time. The ten largest clones take up approximately 10% of the sample.

Material: PBMCs, obtained from a glioma patient whose treatment included an IDH1 peptide vaccine. The chain joins TRBV27 to TRBJ2-5; no D segment can be confidently identified. The TCR sequence derives from a middle-aged woman with glioma. The sequence in DNA is TGTGCCAGCAGTCGCCGACGGGTCCTAGGGGAGACCCAGTACTTC. It translates to CASSRRRVLGETQYF.